This T cell receptor (beta chain) emerged from a study of blood T cell repertoires in COVID-19. In the study overall: The United States, Italy and Spain provided the acute and convalescent COVID-19 samples.

Authors' analysis steps: Nucleated cell number was recorded as an estimate derived from reference gene primer amplification. The data were produced by immunoSEQ multiplex PCR, yet TCRdb's version contains in-frame clones alone and is incomplete. That table gives V, J and clone size, and the DNA gave D and trimming. The sample gives about 170,000 clones, about three quarters of which show up once; around 2.7% is in the top ten. The sample taken for sequencing was peripheral blood. This clonotype was obtained from a man between 65 and 85 years old with acute or convalescent COVID-19.

CDR3 DNA sequence: TGTGCCAGCAGCTTGGAGCCTGCGCCCCAGCATTTT. Its translation: CASSLEPAPQHF. The chain recombines TRBV5-8 with TRBJ1-5; no firm D call. Between the trimmed V and J ends, which lost 0 bases and 9 bases, there was a span of 7 bases. This CDR3 has 12 amino acids. Germline CDR1 reads SGHTS; CDR2 reads YDEGEE. The whole variable domain, filled in from reference TRBV5-8 and TRBJ1-5, reads EAGVTQSPTHLIKTRGQQATLRCSPISGHTSVYWYQQALGLGLQFLLWYDEGEERNRGNFPPRFSGRQFPNYSSELNVNALELEDSALYLCASSLEPAPQHFGDGTRLSIL.